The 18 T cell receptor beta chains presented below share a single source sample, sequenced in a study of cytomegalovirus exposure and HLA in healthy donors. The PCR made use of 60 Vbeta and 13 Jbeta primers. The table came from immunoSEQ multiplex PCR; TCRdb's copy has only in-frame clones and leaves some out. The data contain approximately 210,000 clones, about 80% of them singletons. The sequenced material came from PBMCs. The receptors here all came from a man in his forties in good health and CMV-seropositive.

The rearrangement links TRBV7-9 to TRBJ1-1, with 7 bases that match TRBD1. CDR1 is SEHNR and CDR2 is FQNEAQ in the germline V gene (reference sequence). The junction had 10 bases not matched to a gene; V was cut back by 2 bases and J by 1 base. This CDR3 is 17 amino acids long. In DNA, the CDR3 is TGTGCCAGCAGCTTAAGGGGCCGACAGGGTAGGAACACTGAAGCTTTCTTT. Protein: CASSLRGRQGRNTEAFF. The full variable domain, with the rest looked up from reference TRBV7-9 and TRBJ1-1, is DTGVSQNPRHKITKRGQNVTFRCDPISEHNRLYWYRQTLGQGPEFLTYFQNEAQLEKSRLLSDRFSAERPKGSFSTLEIQRTEQGDSAMYLCASSLRGRQGRNTEAFFGQGTRLTVV.

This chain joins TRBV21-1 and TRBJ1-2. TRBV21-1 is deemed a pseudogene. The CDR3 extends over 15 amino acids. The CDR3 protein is CASSKGKAAGDGYTF. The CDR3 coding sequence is TGTGCCAGCAGCAAAGGAAAAGCCGCGGGGGATGGCTACACCTTC.

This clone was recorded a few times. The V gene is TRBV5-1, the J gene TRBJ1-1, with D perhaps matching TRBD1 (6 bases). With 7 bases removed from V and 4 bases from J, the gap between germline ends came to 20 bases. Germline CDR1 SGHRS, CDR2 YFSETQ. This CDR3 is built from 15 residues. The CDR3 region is CASHQGHVTSTEAFF. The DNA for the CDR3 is TGCGCCAGCCACCAGGGACACGTTACGAGCACTGAAGCTTTCTTT.

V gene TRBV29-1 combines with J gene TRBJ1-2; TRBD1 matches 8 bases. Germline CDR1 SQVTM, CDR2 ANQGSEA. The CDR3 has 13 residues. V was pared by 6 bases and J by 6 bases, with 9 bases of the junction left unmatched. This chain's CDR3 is CSVLGQGHDGYTF. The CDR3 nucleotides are TGCAGCGTGCTAGGACAGGGCCACGATGGCTACACCTTC.

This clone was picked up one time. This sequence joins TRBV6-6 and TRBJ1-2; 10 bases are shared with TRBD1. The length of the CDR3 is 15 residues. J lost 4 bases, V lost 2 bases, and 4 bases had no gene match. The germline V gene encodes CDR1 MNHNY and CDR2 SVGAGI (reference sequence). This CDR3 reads CASSYGTGVSYGYTF. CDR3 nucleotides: TGTGCCAGCAGTTACGGGACAGGGGTTAGCTATGGCTACACCTTC.

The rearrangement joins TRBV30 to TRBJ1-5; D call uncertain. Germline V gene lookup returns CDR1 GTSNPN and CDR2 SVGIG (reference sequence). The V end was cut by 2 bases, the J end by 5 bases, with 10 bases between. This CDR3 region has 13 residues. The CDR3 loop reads CAWSSGPDQPQHF. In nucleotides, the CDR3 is TGTGCCTGGAGTAGCGGGCCAGATCAGCCCCAGCATTTT.

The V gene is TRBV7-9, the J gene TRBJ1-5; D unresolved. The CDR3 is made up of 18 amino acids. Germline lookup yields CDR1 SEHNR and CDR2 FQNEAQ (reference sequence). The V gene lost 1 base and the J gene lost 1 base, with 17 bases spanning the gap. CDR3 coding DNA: TGTGCCAGCAGCTTAGGGGCCGGAGGCCTTGGGAGCAATCAGCCCCAGCATTTT. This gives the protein CASSLGAGGLGSNQPQHF.

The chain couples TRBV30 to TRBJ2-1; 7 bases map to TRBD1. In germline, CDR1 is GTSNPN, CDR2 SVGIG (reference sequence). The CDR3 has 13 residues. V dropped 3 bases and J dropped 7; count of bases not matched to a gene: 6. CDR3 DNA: TGTGCCTGGAGAGGGGACAGATTAAATGAGCAGTTCTTC. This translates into CAWRGDRLNEQFF.

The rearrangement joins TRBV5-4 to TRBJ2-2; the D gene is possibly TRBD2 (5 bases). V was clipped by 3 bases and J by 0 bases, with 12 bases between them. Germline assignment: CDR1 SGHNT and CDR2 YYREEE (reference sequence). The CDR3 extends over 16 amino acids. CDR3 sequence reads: CASSSILATNTGELFF. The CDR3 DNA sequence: TGTGCCAGCAGCTCAATCCTAGCAACGAACACCGGGGAGCTGTTTTTT.

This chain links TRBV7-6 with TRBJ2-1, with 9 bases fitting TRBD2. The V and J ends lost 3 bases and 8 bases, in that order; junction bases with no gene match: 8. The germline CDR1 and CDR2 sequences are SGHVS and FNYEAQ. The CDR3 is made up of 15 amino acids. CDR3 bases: TGTGCCAGCAGCTTTCTAGCGGGACCTTTAGATGAGCAGTTCTTC. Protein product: CASSFLAGPLDEQFF.

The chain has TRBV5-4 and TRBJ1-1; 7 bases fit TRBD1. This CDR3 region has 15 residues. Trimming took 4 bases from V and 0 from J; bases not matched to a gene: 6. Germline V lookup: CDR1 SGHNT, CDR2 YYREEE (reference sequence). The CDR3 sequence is CASSMGGQMNTEAFF. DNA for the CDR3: TGTGCCAGCAGCATGGGGGGACAGATGAACACTGAAGCTTTCTTT.

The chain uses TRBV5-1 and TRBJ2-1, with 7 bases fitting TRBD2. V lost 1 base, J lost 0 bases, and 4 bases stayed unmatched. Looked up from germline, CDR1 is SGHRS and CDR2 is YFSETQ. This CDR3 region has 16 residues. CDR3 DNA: TGCGCCAGCAGCTTGCGGGAGGTCAGCTCCTACAATGAGCAGTTCTTC. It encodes CASSLREVSSYNEQFF.

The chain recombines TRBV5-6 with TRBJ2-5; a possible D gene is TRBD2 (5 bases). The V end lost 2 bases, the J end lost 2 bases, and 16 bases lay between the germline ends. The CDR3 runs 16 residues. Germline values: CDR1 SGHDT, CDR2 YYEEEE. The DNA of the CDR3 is TGTGCCAGCAGCTTCGGGCAGGCGGGCGGGCAAGAGACCCAGTACTTC. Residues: CASSFGQAGGQETQYF.

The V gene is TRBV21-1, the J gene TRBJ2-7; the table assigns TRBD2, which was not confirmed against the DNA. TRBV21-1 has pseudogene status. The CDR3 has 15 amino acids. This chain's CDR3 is CASSKVAGWGHEQYV. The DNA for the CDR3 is TGTGCCAGCAGCAAAGTCGCGGGGTGGGGCCACGAGCAGTACGTC.

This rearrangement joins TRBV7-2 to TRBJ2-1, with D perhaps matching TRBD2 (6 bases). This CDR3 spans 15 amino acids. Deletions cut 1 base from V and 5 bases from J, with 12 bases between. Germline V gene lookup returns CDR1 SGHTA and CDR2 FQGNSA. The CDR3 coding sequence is TGTGCCAGCAGCTTAGTGCGGGACCCCAACAATGAGCAGTTCTTC. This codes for CASSLVRDPNNEQFF.

CDR3 bases: TGTGCCAGCAGCGAACCGGGACTTTCGAACACCGGGGAGCTGTTTTTT. Its protein is CASSEPGLSNTGELFF. The chain couples TRBV28 to TRBJ2-2, with D perhaps TRBD2 (6 bases). The CDR3 is 16 amino acids. Germline CDR1 reads MDHEN; CDR2 reads SYDVKM. The V end lost 6 bases, the J end lost 0 bases, and 14 bases lay between the germline ends.

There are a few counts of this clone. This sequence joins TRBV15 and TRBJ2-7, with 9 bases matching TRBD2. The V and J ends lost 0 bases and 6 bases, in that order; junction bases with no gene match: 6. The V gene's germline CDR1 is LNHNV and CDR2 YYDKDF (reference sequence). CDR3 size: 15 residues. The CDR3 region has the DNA TGTGCCACCAGCAGAGATCGGCGGGAGGGGGCCGAGCAGTACTTC. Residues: CATSRDRREGAEQYF.

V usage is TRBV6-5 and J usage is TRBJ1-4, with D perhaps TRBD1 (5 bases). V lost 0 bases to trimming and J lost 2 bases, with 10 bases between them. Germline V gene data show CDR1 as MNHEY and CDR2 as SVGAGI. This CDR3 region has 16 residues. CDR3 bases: TGTGCCAGCAGTTACTCCCCCAGGGCGACTAATGAAAAACTGTTTTTT. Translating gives CASSYSPRATNEKLFF.